The 32 T cell receptor beta chains given below trace back to one sample, sequenced in a study of siplizumab effects on memory and regulatory T cells. The assay was immunoSEQ multiplex PCR, and TCRdb's table has in-frame clones only and misses some. The sample includes about 100,000 clones, 90% to 95% of them seen just once. Sequences were obtained from Tregs sorted from blood. Every receptor here comes from a human donor in good health.

This sequence joins TRBV20-1 and TRBJ1-2, with TRBD1 as a possible D gene (5 bases). This CDR3 spans 11 amino acids. Trimming cost V 2 bases and J 10 bases, with 11 bases left between them. CDR1 is DFQATT, CDR2 SNEGSKA, per germline (reference sequence). CDR3 residues: CSARLRQSYTF. The CDR3 DNA reads TGCAGTGCTAGACTTAGACAGTCCTACACCTTC.

V and J are TRBV27 and TRBJ1-2; possibly TRBD1 for D (6 bases). Per the germline V gene, CDR1 is MNHEY and CDR2 is SMNVEV (reference sequence). The CDR3 sequence is 15 residues long. V was cut by 4 bases and J by 3 bases, with 15 bases left in between. CDR3 protein: CASSSQGRVHYGYTF. The CDR3 DNA follows: TGTGCCAGCAGTTCCCAGGGGAGGGTCCACTATGGCTACACCTTC.

The rearrangement links TRBV14 to TRBJ2-1; D is unresolved. Germline V lookup: CDR1 SGHDN, CDR2 FVKESK. This CDR3 contains 15 residues. The V end lost 4 bases, the J end lost 1 base, and 11 bases lay between the germline ends. The CDR3 sequence: CASSPLDTSYNEQFF. DNA of the CDR3: TGTGCCAGCAGCCCACTTGACACTTCCTACAATGAGCAGTTCTTC. The full variable domain, in which reference TRBV14 and TRBJ2-1 provide the parts outside the CDR3, is EAGVTQFPSHSVIEKGQTVTLRCDPISGHDNLYWYRRVMGKEIKFLLHFVKESKQDESGMPNNRFLAERTGGTYSTLKVQPAELEDSGVYFCASSPLDTSYNEQFFGPGTRLTVL.

The chain carries TRBV18 and TRBJ2-6; D may match TRBD1 or TRBD2 (6 bases each). The V and J ends lost 2 bases and 4 bases respectively, with 9 bases between them. Germline-derived CDR1 and CDR2 are KGHSH and LQKENI. CDR3 length: 15 amino acids. CDR3 residues: CASSPGGTGANVLTF. The CDR3 coding sequence is TGTGCCAGCTCACCAGGGGGGACAGGGGCCAACGTCCTGACTTTC.

The rearrangement links TRBV9 to TRBJ1-3; D is unclear. Trimming stripped 4 bases from V and 2 bases from J, with 19 bases between. Germline V gives CDR1 SGDLS, CDR2 YYNGEE. The CDR3 consists of 17 residues. The CDR3 loop is CASSNQEWTWAGNTIYF. CDR3 sequence (DNA): TGTGCCAGCAGCAATCAGGAGTGGACCTGGGCTGGAAACACCATATATTTT.

This sequence joins TRBV10-3 and TRBJ2-7; D call uncertain. Trimming left V 8 bases short and J 0 bases short, with 11 bases between. CDR1 is ENHRY and CDR2 is SYGVKD in the germline V gene. This CDR3 has 13 amino acids. The chain's CDR3 is CAISDVNSYEQYF. The CDR3 DNA is TGTGCCATCTCAGACGTAAACTCCTACGAGCAGTACTTC.

The gene calls are TRBV6-6 and TRBJ2-7, with 8 bases that match TRBD2. Germline-derived CDR1 and CDR2 are MNHNY and SVGAGI (reference sequence). After removal of 2 bases from V and 4 bases from J, the junction contained 7 bases not matched to a gene. This CDR3 is built from 15 residues. The chain's CDR3 is CASSYRRAGGYEQYF. The CDR3 DNA follows: TGTGCCAGCAGTTACCGGAGGGCGGGAGGATACGAGCAGTACTTC.

The chain carries TRBV2 and TRBJ2-1; D ambiguous. The CDR3 covers 16 residues. Germline V lookup: CDR1 SNHLY, CDR2 FYNNEI. Between the trimmed V and J ends, which lost 3 bases and 7 bases, there was a span of 19 bases. CDR3 DNA: TGTGCCAGCAGTGAGTTCCAGCCCCGGGTAGGGAATGAGCAGTTCTTC. It is translated as CASSEFQPRVGNEQFF.

V gene TRBV4-2 combines with J gene TRBJ2-2; D gene unclear. V was pared by 1 base and J by 8 bases, with 2 bases between. Germline-derived CDR1 and CDR2 are LGHNA and YNFKEQ. The CDR3 contains 11 residues. The CDR3 region is CASSQGGELFF. The DNA of the CDR3 is TGTGCCAGCAGCCAAGGAGGGGAGCTGTTTTTT.

The chain couples TRBV9 to TRBJ2-3; 7 nucleotides agree with TRBD2. CDR3 length: 16 amino acids. Looked up from germline, CDR1 is SGDLS and CDR2 is YYNGEE. J lost 2 bases, V lost 4 bases, and 10 bases had no gene match. CDR3 nucleotides: TGTGCCAGCAGCCCCCTTATAGCGGGCGCCACAGATACGCAGTATTTT. Its protein product is CASSPLIAGATDTQYF.

The chain links TRBV7-2 to TRBJ2-4; 9 bases fit TRBD1. V shed 1 base, J shed 2 bases, and the junction held 3 bases outside the gene matches. Per the germline V gene, CDR1 is SGHTA and CDR2 is FQGNSA. This CDR3 has 16 residues. The CDR3 is CASSLGGTGTKNIQYF. The CDR3, as DNA: TGTGCCAGCAGCTTAGGTGGGACAGGGACCAAAAACATTCAGTACTTC.

The chain carries TRBV18 and TRBJ1-1; D possibly corresponds to TRBD1 (6 bases). The CDR3 loop spans 17 amino acids. Germline V gene lookup returns CDR1 KGHSH and CDR2 LQKENI. The ends were cut back, 3 bases at V and 2 bases at J, with 19 bases in the middle. CDR3 coding DNA: TGTGCCAGCTCACCGGGAAAATACGGGACACATAACACTGAAGCTTTCTTT. It codes for CASSPGKYGTHNTEAFF.

This chain joins TRBV2 and TRBJ1-5, with unresolved D. V lost 1 base and J 7 bases, leaving 5 bases between the germline ends. The CDR3 is made up of 12 amino acids. Germline V lookup: CDR1 SNHLY, CDR2 FYNNEI. The CDR3 DNA reads as TGTGCCAGCAGTGAAGGGCTCCAGCCCCAGCATTTT. The encoded protein is CASSEGLQPQHF.

This CDR3 reads CAISGEGSNQPQHF. CDR3 bases: TGTGCCATCAGTGGGGAGGGCAGCAATCAGCCCCAGCATTTT. V is TRBV10-3 and J is TRBJ1-5; D is unclear. Germline V lookup: CDR1 ENHRY, CDR2 SYGVKD. The V gene lost 4 bases and the J gene lost 1 base, with 8 bases spanning the gap. The CDR3 runs 14 residues.

The CDR3 loop reads CASSPGQGVLAFF. CDR3 in DNA: TGTGCCAGCAGCCCCGGACAGGGGGTTTTGGCTTTCTTT. The gene calls are TRBV7-8 and TRBJ1-1; 10 positions agree with TRBD1. This CDR3 is 13 amino acids long. V was clipped by 5 bases and J by 11 bases; unmatched bases: 8. The germline CDR1 and CDR2 sequences are SGHVS and FQNEAQ.

The chain combines TRBV5-1 with TRBJ2-5; 11 bases line up with TRBD2. The CDR3 extends over 18 amino acids. Trimming took 5 bases from V and 4 from J; bases not matched to a gene: 16. The V gene's germline CDR1 is SGHRS and CDR2 YFSETQ. The chain's CDR3 is CASRPRVAGGPGGETQYF. As DNA, the CDR3 is TGCGCCAGCAGGCCTCGGGTAGCGGGAGGGCCCGGGGGAGAGACCCAGTACTTC.

This chain links TRBV5-1 with TRBJ2-5; the D call may be TRBD1 or TRBD2 (5 bases each). The J call could be wrong; TRBJ2-7 is a better fit for the DNA end. CDR1 is SGHRS, CDR2 YFSETQ, per germline. The CDR3 is 13 residues long. This chain's CDR3 is CASSWDGLYEQYF. Written as DNA, the CDR3 is TGCGCCAGCAGCTGGGACGGCCTCTACGAGCAGTACTTC.

The rearrangement links TRBV2 to TRBJ2-2, with D tentatively TRBD1 (6 bases). Germline CDR1 reads SNHLY; CDR2 reads FYNNEI. CDR3 size: 16 residues. V was trimmed by 4 bases and J by 2 bases, leaving 14 bases between them. CDR3 region: CASSAFSGENTGELFF. CDR3 coding DNA: TGTGCCAGCAGTGCGTTTTCAGGGGAAAACACCGGGGAGCTGTTTTTT.

The DNA for the CDR3 is TGTGCCACCAGCAGAGATTGGGGGACAGGTGGCTACACCTTC. It specifies CATSRDWGTGGYTF. The V gene is TRBV15, the J gene TRBJ1-2; 8 bases fit TRBD1. This CDR3 has 14 residues. The V and J ends lost 0 bases and 7 bases, in that order; junction bases with no gene match: 4. The germline gives CDR1 LNHNV, CDR2 YYDKDF (reference sequence).

The rearrangement links TRBV5-1 to TRBJ1-1, with 8 positions matching TRBD1. The CDR3 runs 14 residues. Trimming removed 4 bases from V and 10 bases from J; junction bases left unmatched: 12. The germline CDR1 and CDR2 sequences are SGHRS and YFSETQ. This chain's CDR3 is CASSVTGDPPTAFF. The CDR3 nucleotides are TGCGCCAGCAGCGTGACAGGGGACCCCCCAACAGCTTTCTTT.

The V gene is TRBV18, the J gene TRBJ2-1, with TRBD2 as a possible D gene (6 bases). Trimming took 3 bases from V and 2 from J, leaving 11 bases between them. This CDR3 spans 15 amino acids. Germline assignment: CDR1 KGHSH and CDR2 LQKENI. The CDR3 DNA reads TGTGCCAGCTCACCTGGTACGGGAGCCTACAATGAGCAGTTCTTC. Protein product: CASSPGTGAYNEQFF.

The chain uses TRBV7-3 and TRBJ2-3, with TRBD2 matching 9 bases. V was clipped by 5 bases and J by 5 bases; unmatched bases: 5. The CDR3 is made up of 14 amino acids. Germline V gene sequence: CDR1 SGHTA, CDR2 FQGTGA. CDR3 region: CASSPGLAGDTQYF. The CDR3 DNA follows: TGTGCCAGCAGCCCGGGACTAGCAGGAGATACGCAGTATTTT.

This clone was detected only once. The chain combines TRBV6-1 with TRBJ2-1; no definite D call. With 2 bases removed from V and 10 bases from J, the gap between germline ends came to 12 bases. CDR3 length: 13 amino acids. The germline V gene has CDR1 MNHNS and CDR2 SASEGT. The CDR3 region has the DNA TGTGCCAGCAGTGAACTCAGTATTAGAGAGCAGTTCTTC. Amino acid sequence: CASSELSIREQFF.

V gene TRBV28 combines with J gene TRBJ2-1; 7 bases match TRBD2. CDR3 length: 15 residues. Germline V CDR1 and CDR2: MDHEN, SYDVKM. Trimming at V came to 4 bases and at J to 2 bases, leaving 5 bases not matched to a gene. Here the CDR3 DNA reads TGTGCCAGCAGTTGGGGGAGGGGCGCCTACAATGAGCAGTTCTTC. Its translation is CASSWGRGAYNEQFF.

This chain connects TRBV25-1 to TRBJ1-2; perhaps TRBD1 as D (5 bases). V was clipped by 5 bases and J by 2 bases, with 15 bases between them. Germline V CDR1 and CDR2: MGHDK, SYGVNS. The length of the CDR3 is 15 residues. In nucleotides, the CDR3 is TGTGCCAGCAGTCCTATAGATACAGGAAACTATGGCTACACCTTC. This encodes CASSPIDTGNYGYTF.

CDR3 residues: CASSTTGNNEQFF. The CDR3 DNA sequence: TGCGCCAGCAGTACGACAGGGAACAATGAGCAGTTCTTC. V gene TRBV5-1 combines with J gene TRBJ2-1, with 7 bases that match TRBD1. This CDR3 has 13 amino acids. Trimming took 5 bases from V and 5 from J; bases not matched to a gene: 4. The germline V gene has CDR1 SGHRS and CDR2 YFSETQ.

The V gene is TRBV11-3, the J gene TRBJ1-1; D not certain. CDR1 is SGHNT and CDR2 is YENEEA in the germline V gene. V shed 0 bases and J shed 1 base, with 3 bases lying between them. The CDR3 contains 13 residues. CDR3 amino acids: CASSLEENTEAFF. CDR3 bases: TGTGCCAGCAGCTTAGAAGAGAACACTGAAGCTTTCTTT.

The chain uses TRBV5-1 and TRBJ1-2; the D gene is possibly TRBD1 (5 bases). The ends were cut back, 0 bases at V and 4 bases at J, with 13 bases in the middle. Germline V CDR1 and CDR2: SGHRS, YFSETQ. This CDR3 is 15 amino acids long. The CDR3 bases are TGCGCCAGCAGCTTGGCGGGACCGCTGGCCTATGGCTACACCTTC. This translates into CASSLAGPLAYGYTF.

This clone was seen a handful of times. The chain has TRBV5-1 and TRBJ1-2; 8 nucleotides line up with TRBD1. The CDR3 runs 13 residues. V lost 5 bases, J lost 8 bases, and 8 bases stayed unmatched. Germline CDR1 SGHRS, CDR2 YFSETQ. CDR3 region: CASSSDRGKGYTF. The DNA for the CDR3 is TGCGCCAGCAGTTCTGACAGGGGAAAGGGCTACACCTTC.

V and J are TRBV28 and TRBJ1-1, with D unclear. In germline, CDR1 is MDHEN, CDR2 SYDVKM. CDR3 length equals 16 residues. The V and J ends lost 6 bases and 0 bases respectively, with 17 bases between them. The CDR3 loop reads CASSYSWTLMNTEAFF. The CDR3 DNA reads as TGTGCCAGCAGCTACTCTTGGACCCTGATGAACACTGAAGCTTTCTTT. Full variable domain (outside the CDR3, taken from reference TRBV28 and TRBJ1-1): DVKVTQSSRYLVKRTGEKVFLECVQDMDHENMFWYRQDPGLGLRLIYFSYDVKMKEKGDIPEGYSVSREKKERFSLILESASTNQTSMYLCASSYSWTLMNTEAFFGQGTRLTVV.

V is TRBV25-1 and J is TRBJ1-5; D is unclear. The germline gives CDR1 MGHDK, CDR2 SYGVNS. This CDR3 is built from 15 residues. V lost 8 bases and J 0 bases, leaving 14 bases between the germline ends. CDR3 in DNA: TGTGCCAGCCGGAGGGCATCTTATAGCAATCAGCCCCAGCATTTT. Its protein product is CASRRASYSNQPQHF. The full variable domain, its missing parts supplied by reference TRBV25-1 and TRBJ1-5, is EADIYQTPRYLVIGTGKKITLECSQTMGHDKMYWYQQDPGMELHLIHYSYGVNSTEKGDLSSESTVSRIRTEHFPLTLESARPSHTSQYLCASRRASYSNQPQHFGDGTRLSIL.

The chain uses TRBV9 and TRBJ1-6; the D gene is possibly TRBD1 (6 bases). Trimming took 0 bases from V and 3 from J, leaving 13 bases between them. The germline gives CDR1 SGDLS, CDR2 YYNGEE. The CDR3 is made up of 17 amino acids. CDR3: CASSVELGQNYNSPLHF. Written as DNA, the CDR3 is TGTGCCAGCAGCGTAGAGCTTGGACAGAACTATAATTCACCCCTCCACTTT.